The 22 T cell receptor beta chains below were found in one sample sequenced in a study of CD4+ T cells in melanoma. Profiled with immunoSEQ multiplex PCR; TCRdb holds only in-frame clones, not every one. The sample carries about 11,000 clones, around 70% recorded once. Sequencing was performed on cells from a culture (not recorded whether cultured in vitro). These receptors originate from a human donor with melanoma.

The chain carries TRBV5-8 and TRBJ1-2, with TRBD1 matching 10 bases. Trimming took 5 bases from V and 8 from J; bases not matched to a gene: 3. This CDR3 has 12 residues. Germline CDR1 SGHTS, CDR2 YDEGEE. The CDR3 region is CASRDRGRGYTF. The CDR3 bases are TGTGCCAGCAGAGACAGGGGGCGAGGCTACACCTTC.

This clone was observed a handful of times. The chain employs TRBV6-5 and TRBJ1-1; 7 positions match TRBD1. V gave up 8 bases and J gave up 1 base; unmatched junction bases: 7. The CDR3 runs 14 residues. Germline V gives CDR1 MNHEY, CDR2 SVGAGI. CDR3 coding DNA: TGTGCCAGCTGGAGACAGGGCGCGAACACTGAAGCTTTCTTT. It translates to CASWRQGANTEAFF.

Points on this clone: The germline gene is not matched at one end of the junction; a read error may be the cause. This chain uses TRBV2 with TRBJ1-1; 8 bases agree with TRBD1. This CDR3 has 14 residues. Germline-derived CDR1 and CDR2 are SNHLY and FYNNEI. Here the CDR3 reads CASSRQGSGTEAFF. CDR3 coding DNA: TGCGCCAGCAGTAGACAGGGGAGTGGCACTGAAGCTTTCTTT. Based on the CDR3 plus reference TRBV2 and TRBJ1-1, the full variable domain is EPEVTQTPSHQVTQMGQEVILRCVPISNHLYFYWYRQILGQKVEFLVSFYNNEISEKSEIFDDQFSVERPDGSNFTLKIRSTKLEDSAMYFCASSRQGSGTEAFFGQGTRLTVV.

This clone was counted between two and nine times. This sequence joins TRBV5-1 and TRBJ1-2; D might be TRBD1 (6 bases). The V gene lost 3 bases and the J gene lost 6 bases, with 15 bases spanning the gap. In germline, CDR1 is SGHRS, CDR2 YFSETQ. CDR3 length: 14 amino acids. CDR3 in DNA: TGCGCCAGCAGCTCTACACAGGGTTCGCATGGCTACACCTTC. It codes for CASSSTQGSHGYTF.

The rearrangement links TRBV30 to TRBJ1-3; TRBD1 is a possible D gene (5 bases). Germline V gives CDR1 GTSNPN, CDR2 SVGIG (reference sequence). The CDR3 totals 15 residues. Trimming removed 6 bases from V and 9 bases from J, with 24 bases in between. CDR3 sequence (DNA): TGTGCCTGTGCCTGGGACCGCGCTACCTCGGCCACCATATATTTT. Its translation: CACAWDRATSATIYF.

The V gene is TRBV7-8, the J gene TRBJ2-3, with TRBD2 as a possible D gene (5 bases). The V end lost 0 bases, the J end lost 2 bases, and 9 bases lay between the germline ends. The germline gives CDR1 SGHVS, CDR2 FQNEAQ. CDR3 length equals 15 residues. CDR3 residues: CASSLANGDTDTQYF. The DNA for the CDR3 is TGTGCCAGCAGCTTAGCGAACGGGGACACAGATACGCAGTATTTT.

The chain combines TRBV7-6 with TRBJ2-5; D unclear. Germline V gene sequence: CDR1 SGHVS, CDR2 FNYEAQ. The CDR3 has 13 residues. Trimming took off 3 bases at V and 7 bases at J, with 12 bases between the two ends. The CDR3 DNA is TGTGCCAGCAGCTTTAGCCCTGCCGGGACCCAGTACTTC. As protein: CASSFSPAGTQYF. The full variable domain, in which reference TRBV7-6 and TRBJ2-5 provide the parts outside the CDR3, is GAGVSQSPRYKVTKRGQDVALRCDPISGHVSLYWYRQALGQGPEFLTYFNYEAQQDKSGLPNDRFSAERPEGSISTLTIQRTEQRDSAMYRCASSFSPAGTQYFGPGTRLLVL.

The V and J genes are TRBV5-1 and TRBJ2-5; 9 positions agree with TRBD1. The germline CDR1 and CDR2 sequences are SGHRS and YFSETQ. V trimming: 7 bases; J trimming: 5 bases; junction bases outside the gene matches: 12. This CDR3 contains 15 residues. CDR3 sequence: CASGRAQGAGETQYF. The CDR3 coding sequence is TGCGCCAGCGGACGCGCACAGGGGGCAGGGGAGACCCAGTACTTC.

J is TRBJ2-3 and V is TRBV19; weak D call: TRBD1 (7 bases). Trimming removed 4 bases from V and 0 bases from J, with 20 bases in between. The CDR3 contains 18 residues. CDR1 and CDR2 from the germline V gene are LNHDA and SQIVND (reference sequence). CDR3: CASSTRDSRKTSTDTQYF. The CDR3 DNA sequence: TGTGCCAGTAGTACGCGGGACAGCCGAAAGACTAGCACAGATACGCAGTATTTT.

The chain combines TRBV19 with TRBJ1-1; D is possibly TRBD1 (6 bases). V was shortened by 8 bases and J by 5 bases, with 18 bases between the two germline ends. The CDR3 totals 14 residues. Germline assignment: CDR1 LNHDA and CDR2 SQIVND (reference sequence). The DNA for the CDR3 is TGTGCCAGTCGCACCCGGGGGGCGGTGACTGAAGCTTTCTTT. Amino acids: CASRTRGAVTEAFF.

In this sample, this clone turned up a few times. This chain uses TRBV29-1 with TRBJ1-1; D might be TRBD1 (6 bases). Germline V gene sequence: CDR1 SQVTM, CDR2 ANQGSEA. Trimming cost V 5 bases and J 1 base, with 17 bases left between them. This CDR3 is built from 15 residues. This CDR3 reads CSVLRGGQSNTEAFF. In DNA, the CDR3 is TGCAGCGTTCTCCGAGGAGGACAGTCGAACACTGAAGCTTTCTTT.

This clone appeared a few times. The rearrangement uses TRBV4-2 and TRBJ1-2; D remains ambiguous. Germline V gene sequence: CDR1 LGHNA, CDR2 YNFKEQ. V was clipped by 0 bases and J by 3 bases, with 14 bases between them. The CDR3 is 16 residues long. The CDR3 loop reads CASSQDWAGNDYGYTF. The CDR3 nucleotides read TGTGCCAGCAGCCAAGATTGGGCAGGAAATGACTATGGCTACACCTTC.

This clone has more than one count but fewer than ten. V is TRBV5-6 and J is TRBJ1-3; 9 bases are a match to TRBD1. CDR3 length: 15 residues. Germline CDR1 is SGHDT and CDR2 is YYEEEE. Trimming at V came to 4 bases and at J to 2 bases, leaving 4 bases not matched to a gene. CDR3 amino acids: CASSTRDRAGNTIYF. The CDR3 DNA is TGTGCCAGCAGCACCCGGGACAGGGCTGGAAACACCATATATTTT.

CDR3 coding DNA: TGTGCCAGCAGTACGGGGAGGGGGAACACCGGGGAGCTGTTTTTT. This codes for CASSTGRGNTGELFF. The rearrangement uses TRBV6-5 and TRBJ2-2, with 7 bases lining up with TRBD2. This CDR3 is built from 15 residues. V shed 5 bases and J 1 base; nucleotides not matched to a gene: 4. CDR1 MNHEY and CDR2 SVGAGI come from the germline V gene.

This chain uses TRBV30 with TRBJ1-6; unclear D gene. The CDR3 is 15 amino acids. The germline V gene encodes CDR1 GTSNPN and CDR2 SVGIG (reference sequence). The germline V and J ends were trimmed by 1 base and 7 bases, with 14 bases remaining between them. CDR3 sequence (DNA): TGTGCCTGGAGTGGAGGTAGGGCAGCGAATTCACCCCTCCACTTT. This codes for CAWSGGRAANSPLHF.

The rearrangement joins TRBV13 to TRBJ2-3, with 8 bases identical to TRBD2. This CDR3 is 17 amino acids long. Germline V lookup: CDR1 PRHDT, CDR2 FYEKMQ (reference sequence). Germline trimming cut 2 bases from V and 2 bases from J; bases unmatched to any gene: 9. DNA of the CDR3: TGTGCCAGCAGCTTATTTTCCGGGGGGGGTGTCACAGATACGCAGTATTTT. As protein: CASSLFSGGGVTDTQYF.

With regard to this clone: The junction departs from the called germline gene at one end, perhaps through a read error. The V gene is TRBV10-3, the J gene TRBJ2-7, with TRBD2 matching over 7 bases. The germline CDR1 and CDR2 sequences are ENHRY and SYGVKD. The CDR3 runs 14 residues. CDR3 nucleotide sequence: TGTGCCAGCAGTAGGCGGGGCGGGGAGGGAGAGCAGTACTTC. Translated, it gives CASSRRGGEGEQYF.

The chain has TRBV11-2 and TRBJ2-5; weak D call: TRBD2 (5 bases). From germline, CDR1 is SGHAT and CDR2 FQNNGV. V lost 5 bases, J lost 4 bases, and 17 bases lay in between. This CDR3 is built from 15 residues. In DNA, the CDR3 is TGTGCCAGCAGCCTTGGGTCGTGGGCGGGAGAGACCCAGTACTTC. As protein: CASSLGSWAGETQYF.

Only a few counts were recorded for this clone. The V gene is TRBV6-6, the J gene TRBJ2-7; 9 bases line up with TRBD1. Germline V CDR1 and CDR2: MNHNY, SVGAGI (reference sequence). The CDR3 is made up of 14 amino acids. The J segment lost 6 bases and the V segment lost 7 bases, leaving 10 bases of the junction unmatched. CDR3 nucleotides: TGTGCCAGCACCCCTCGACAGGGGGTAAGCGAGCAGTACTTC. This encodes CASTPRQGVSEQYF.

The genes are TRBV7-9 and TRBJ1-1; weak D call: TRBD1 (5 bases). The CDR3 loop spans 16 amino acids. Germline loops: CDR1 SEHNR, CDR2 FQNEAQ (reference sequence). V lost 5 bases and J lost 1, with 17 bases in between. The CDR3 here is CASSTTSRGANTEAFF. DNA for the CDR3: TGTGCCAGCAGCACTACCTCCCGAGGGGCGAACACTGAAGCTTTCTTT.

CDR3 in DNA: TGTGCCAGCAGCACCGCCGCGGGGGGTTCGGATGGCTACACCTTC. Translating it yields CASSTAAGGSDGYTF. The chain employs TRBV5-4 and TRBJ1-2; D possibly corresponds to TRBD1 (5 bases). Germline-derived CDR1 and CDR2 are SGHNT and YYREEE (reference sequence). The CDR3 has 15 amino acids. Trimming pared 4 bases from V and 6 bases from J, leaving 19 bases between. Full variable domain (outside the CDR3, taken from reference TRBV5-4 and TRBJ1-2): ETGVTQSPTHLIKTRGQQVTLRCSSQSGHNTVSWYQQALGQGPQFIFQYYREEENGRGNFPPRFSGLQFPNYSSELNVNALELDDSALYLCASSTAAGGSDGYTFGSGTRLTVV.

The chain has TRBV6-5 and TRBJ1-2; D perhaps matches TRBD1 (5 bases). Germline V gene sequence: CDR1 MNHEY, CDR2 SVGAGI. The CDR3 has 13 amino acids. V dropped 5 bases and J dropped 5 bases, with 12 bases sitting between them. CDR3 in amino acids: CASSQRDGYGYTF. The CDR3 nucleotides are TGTGCCAGCAGTCAGAGGGACGGTTATGGCTACACCTTC.